These 28 T cell receptor beta chains were all obtained from the same sample, sequenced in a study of graft-versus-host responses after intestinal transplantation. Generated by immunoSEQ multiplex PCR, the TCRdb table keeps only in-frame clones and is missing some. The sample includes some 10,000 clones, approximately 30% of them seen just once. The sample in question was alloreactive CD4+ T cells from a mixed lymphocyte reaction culture, obtained before transplantation. The subset here: CFSE-low proliferating T cells sorted from roughly 6-day pre-transplant mixed lymphocyte reaction (GvH or HvG direction). These TCRs come from a human patient who was an organ donor for intestinal transplantation.

On this clone: A read error may produce the germline difference seen at one junction end. The chain employs TRBV28 and TRBJ1-2; weak D call: TRBD1 (6 bases). Germline V lookup: CDR1 MDHEN, CDR2 SYDVKM. This CDR3 spans 16 amino acids. The CDR3 DNA reads TGTGCCAGCTGTTTATATGGGGGACTGGGGGCAGGGGGCTACACCTTC. It translates to CASCLYGGLGAGGYTF.

The chain couples TRBV28 to TRBJ1-5; D is perhaps TRBD1 (6 bases). Trimming pared 6 bases from V and 1 base from J, leaving 10 bases between. Germline V CDR1 and CDR2: MDHEN, SYDVKM. The CDR3 runs 14 residues. The CDR3 is CASREGGSNQPQHF. For the CDR3, the DNA is TGTGCCAGCAGAGAGGGGGGGAGCAATCAGCCCCAGCATTTT. Variable domain in full (rest from reference TRBV28 and TRBJ1-5): DVKVTQSSRYLVKRTGEKVFLECVQDMDHENMFWYRQDPGLGLRLIYFSYDVKMKEKGDIPEGYSVSREKKERFSLILESASTNQTSMYLCASREGGSNQPQHFGDGTRLSIL.

In this sample, this clone turned up a few times. The chain employs TRBV18 and TRBJ1-1; perhaps TRBD1 as D (5 bases). Germline V gives CDR1 KGHSH, CDR2 LQKENI. V gave up 3 bases and J gave up 6 bases, with 20 bases separating them. The CDR3 is made up of 16 amino acids. The CDR3 DNA reads TGTGCCAGCTCACCCCTACTGATCCGTTCAGGGCCTGAAGCTTTCTTT. Translated, it gives CASSPLLIRSGPEAFF. Full variable domain (rest looked up from reference TRBV18 and TRBJ1-1): NAGVMQNPRHLVRRRGQEARLRCSPMKGHSHVYWYRQLPEEGLKFMVYLQKENIIDESGMPKERFSAEFPKEGPSILRIQQVVRGDSAAYFCASSPLLIRSGPEAFFGQGTRLTVV.

The chain joins TRBV6-6 to TRBJ1-1; weak D call: TRBD1 (5 bases). With 7 bases removed from V and 4 bases from J, the gap between germline ends came to 13 bases. Germline V lookup: CDR1 MNHNY, CDR2 SVGAGI (reference sequence). This CDR3 comprises 13 residues. CDR3 nucleotide sequence: TGTGCCAGCACTAGCAGGGTTAGCACTGAAGCTTTCTTT. It translates to CASTSRVSTEAFF.

This clone has a handful of counts. The chain combines TRBV28 with TRBJ1-1; no clear D. The germline V gene has CDR1 MDHEN and CDR2 SYDVKM. Trimming removed 4 bases at V and 3 bases at J, with 6 bases between. This CDR3 spans 12 amino acids. The CDR3, as DNA: TGTGCCAGCAGTTCCATGTACACTGAAGCTTTCTTT. This sequence encodes CASSSMYTEAFF.

The gene calls are TRBV29-1 and TRBJ2-7; 10 nucleotides align to TRBD2. The junction had 15 bases not matched to a gene; V was cut back by 1 base and J by 3 bases. Germline-derived CDR1 and CDR2 are SQVTM and ANQGSEA. CDR3 length: 18 residues. The CDR3 coding sequence is TGCAGCGTTGAAGTGGTAACCAGCGGGGGGGGCATCATCTACGAGCAGTACTTC. The encoded protein is CSVEVVTSGGGIIYEQYF.

Only a few counts were recorded for this clone. The chain employs TRBV29-1 and TRBJ2-5; 14 bases agree with TRBD2. V lost 4 bases, J lost 2 bases, and 0 bases stayed unmatched. The CDR3 consists of 14 residues. Germline values: CDR1 SQVTM, CDR2 ANQGSEA. The CDR3 spells CSVGLAGGQETQYF. The CDR3, as DNA: TGCAGCGTTGGACTAGCGGGGGGGCAAGAGACCCAGTACTTC.

The chain has TRBV30 and TRBJ1-5; D is undetermined. Trimming stripped 0 bases from V and 4 bases from J, with 10 bases between. The germline V gene has CDR1 GTSNPN and CDR2 SVGIG (reference sequence). The length of the CDR3 is 14 residues. CDR3 in amino acids: CAWSVGPYNQPQHF. DNA of the CDR3: TGTGCCTGGAGTGTAGGGCCCTATAATCAGCCCCAGCATTTT. Variable domain in full (rest from reference TRBV30 and TRBJ1-5): SQTIHQWPATLVQPVGSPLSLECTVEGTSNPNLYWYRQAAGRGLQLLFYSVGIGQISSEVPQNLSASRPQDRQFILSSKKLLLSDSGFYLCAWSVGPYNQPQHFGDGTRLSIL.

Relative to its sample, this clone is medium-sized. The rearrangement uses TRBV27 and TRBJ1-1; no firm D call. V was clipped by 5 bases and J by 0 bases, with 10 bases between them. The CDR3 is 14 residues long. Germline V gives CDR1 MNHEY, CDR2 SMNVEV (reference sequence). CDR3 region: CASSATVLNTEAFF. Here the CDR3 DNA reads TGTGCCAGCAGTGCAACGGTTCTGAACACTGAAGCTTTCTTT.

The chain employs TRBV7-2 and TRBJ2-7; the D is unclear. This CDR3 spans 14 amino acids. CDR1 SGHTA and CDR2 FQGNSA come from the germline V gene. V lost 1 base to trimming and J lost 5 bases, with 12 bases between them. In DNA form, the CDR3 reads TGTGCCAGCAGCTTAGGGAGAGCAGGCCACGAGCAGTACTTC. Its protein is CASSLGRAGHEQYF. Full variable domain (rest looked up from reference TRBV7-2 and TRBJ2-7): GAGVSQSPSNKVTEKGKDVELRCDPISGHTALYWYRQSLGQGLEFLIYFQGNSAPDKSGLPSDRFSAERTGGSVSTLTIQRTQQEDSAVYLCASSLGRAGHEQYFGPGTRLTVT.

The chain recombines TRBV7-3 with TRBJ2-7; 10 nucleotides line up with TRBD1. CDR3 size: 16 residues. CDR1 and CDR2 (germline): SGHTA, FQGTGA. The ends lost 5 bases at V and 2 bases at J; junction bases unmatched: 9. The CDR3 nucleotides are TGTGCCAGCAGCGCCACCGGGACAGGGGACCCCTACGAGCAGTACTTC. It encodes CASSATGTGDPYEQYF.

The genes are TRBV18 and TRBJ1-1, with TRBD1 as a possible D gene (5 bases). This CDR3 comprises 16 residues. Germline V gene lookup returns CDR1 KGHSH and CDR2 LQKENI. Trimming removed 2 bases at V and 1 base at J, with 14 bases between. CDR3 residues: CASSPWGTIQNTEAFF. As DNA, the CDR3 is TGTGCCAGCTCACCATGGGGCACGATTCAGAACACTGAAGCTTTCTTT.

This clone came up a few times. CDR3 sequence (DNA): TGTGCCAGCAGTAGGATGGGAATGAACACTGAAGCTTTCTTT. Translating it yields CASSRMGMNTEAFF. The chain joins TRBV6-5 to TRBJ1-1; D unclear. The CDR3 runs 14 residues. V lost 5 bases to trimming and J lost 0 bases, with 10 bases between them. Germline V gives CDR1 MNHEY, CDR2 SVGAGI.

This clone was detected many times. The genes are TRBV2 and TRBJ2-3; no clear D gene. Germline V gene sequence: CDR1 SNHLY, CDR2 FYNNEI. Between the trimmed V and J ends, which lost 8 bases and 4 bases, there was a span of 10 bases. The CDR3 runs 12 residues. The CDR3 reads CASAVYPDTQYF. The CDR3 DNA follows: TGTGCCAGCGCGGTCTACCCAGATACGCAGTATTTT.

The CDR3 DNA is TGTGCCAGCAGTGTTATTTTCGGGACAAGGGACACTGAAGCTTTCTTT. Residues: CASSVIFGTRDTEAFF. J is TRBJ1-1 and V is TRBV25-1; possible D gene TRBD1, 6 bases. This CDR3 region has 16 residues. Germline V lookup: CDR1 MGHDK, CDR2 SYGVNS. V lost 4 bases and J lost 3, with 18 bases in between.

The rearrangement joins TRBV9 to TRBJ2-2, with D perhaps being TRBD1 or TRBD2 (5 bases each). Trimming left V 4 bases short and J 6 bases short, with 16 bases between. CDR1 is SGDLS and CDR2 is YYNGEE in the germline V gene. The CDR3 spans 15 residues. The CDR3 protein is CASSPRGGLAGELFF. The CDR3 DNA reads as TGTGCCAGCAGCCCGCGTGGGGGTTTAGCCGGGGAGCTGTTTTTT.

With respect to this clone: One base separates it from a far larger clone, so it is likely a read error. The chain carries TRBV7-9 and TRBJ1-2; D gene uncertain. CDR3 length: 14 residues. Between the trimmed V and J ends, which lost 6 bases and 5 bases, there was a span of 16 bases. From germline, CDR1 is SEHNR and CDR2 FQNEAQ (reference sequence). The CDR3 loop is CASRPDFSEYGYTF. CDR3 nucleotide sequence: TGTGCCAGCAGACCTGATTTCAGCGAGTATGGCTACACCTTC.

This clone has more than one count but fewer than ten. The rearrangement uses TRBV28 and TRBJ1-6; no reliable D call. This CDR3 region has 12 residues. CDR1 is MDHEN and CDR2 is SYDVKM in the germline V gene. Trimming removed 7 bases from V and 6 bases from J, with 7 bases in between. The CDR3 sequence is CASISLNSPLHF. The CDR3 region has the DNA TGTGCCAGCATATCACTTAATTCACCCCTCCACTTT.

The J gene is TRBJ2-3, the V gene TRBV11-3; 9 bases align to TRBD2. The V gene's germline CDR1 is SGHNT and CDR2 YENEEA. The CDR3 loop spans 17 amino acids. Trimming at V came to 0 bases and at J to 2 bases, leaving 6 bases not matched to a gene. CDR3 sequence reads: CASSLEQRGAHTDTQYF. DNA of the CDR3: TGTGCCAGCAGCTTAGAACAGCGGGGGGCTCACACAGATACGCAGTATTTT.

This clone showed up just a few times. The CDR3 region has the DNA TGTGCCAGAAGCTTGAGACGGGGATATCAGCCCCAGCATTTT. Encoded protein: CARSLRRGYQPQHF. This chain links TRBV5-3 with TRBJ1-5; D gene ambiguous. TRBV5-3 carries the ORF label, with uncertain function. The CDR3 consists of 14 residues. V lost 1 base, J lost 5 bases, and 10 bases lay in between.

The chain combines TRBV2 with TRBJ1-6, with TRBD1 identical over 9 bases. The length of the CDR3 is 14 residues. Germline V gene data show CDR1 as SNHLY and CDR2 as FYNNEI. J gave up 8 bases and V 4 bases, and 3 bases lay outside the gene matches. Written as DNA, the CDR3 is TGTGCCAGCAGTGTCGACAGGGGGGATTCACCCCTCCACTTT. Its protein product is CASSVDRGDSPLHF.

This clone has only a few counts. The V and J genes are TRBV5-5 and TRBJ2-5; 9 positions match TRBD1. With the DNA end fitting TRBJ2-7 better, the J assignment may be wrong. Germline V gene sequence: CDR1 SGHKS, CDR2 YYEKEE (reference sequence). The CDR3 extends over 14 amino acids. The CDR3 reads CASSLGQGAYEQYF. The CDR3 nucleotides read TGTGCCAGCAGCTTGGGACAGGGGGCCTACGAGCAGTACTTC.

The chain couples TRBV7-6 to TRBJ2-2; D not resolved. There are 12 residues in the CDR3. With 5 bases removed from V and 7 bases from J, the gap between germline ends came to 8 bases. CDR1 is SGHVS, CDR2 FNYEAQ, per germline. CDR3 sequence: CASSQVVGELFF. For the CDR3, the DNA is TGTGCCAGCAGCCAGGTAGTCGGGGAGCTGTTTTTT.

Sample share makes this clone medium-sized (0.01 to 0.1%). CDR3 nucleotides: TGTGCCAGGCAGGGGAACTATGGCTACACCTTC. The encoded protein is CARQGNYGYTF. The chain uses TRBV2 and TRBJ1-2, with D perhaps TRBD1 (6 bases). The CDR3 extends over 11 amino acids. V lost 9 bases to trimming and J lost 2 bases, with 7 bases between them. Germline loops: CDR1 SNHLY, CDR2 FYNNEI. The whole variable domain, remainder taken from reference TRBV2 and TRBJ1-2, is EPEVTQTPSHQVTQMGQEVILRCVPISNHLYFYWYRQILGQKVEFLVSFYNNEISEKSEIFDDQFSVERPDGSNFTLKIRSTKLEDSAMYFCARQGNYGYTFGSGTRLTVV.

This clone counts as medium-sized. The V and J genes are TRBV7-8 and TRBJ1-6; 10 positions agree with TRBD1. V dropped 5 bases and J dropped 7; count of bases not matched to a gene: 5. Per germline, CDR1 SGHVS and CDR2 FQNEAQ. CDR3 size: 15 residues. The chain's CDR3 is CASSRQGAQNSPLHF. As DNA, the CDR3 is TGTGCCAGCAGCCGACAGGGGGCGCAGAATTCACCCCTCCACTTT.

The chain carries TRBV6-6 and TRBJ1-2; D unclear. In germline, CDR1 is MNHNY, CDR2 SVGAGI (reference sequence). The CDR3 totals 13 residues. V shed 2 bases and J shed 0 bases, with 4 bases lying between them. The CDR3 here is CASSYTANYGYTF. The CDR3 nucleotides read TGTGCCAGCAGTTACACAGCTAACTATGGCTACACCTTC.

The genes are TRBV5-6 and TRBJ1-5; D is uncertain. Germline V gene lookup returns CDR1 SGHDT and CDR2 YYEEEE. The CDR3 spans 14 residues. Trimming shortened V by 0 bases and J by 0 bases, and 4 bases separated the two germline ends. The CDR3 loop is CASSLGHSNQPQHF. The CDR3 DNA sequence: TGTGCCAGCAGCTTGGGACATAGCAATCAGCCCCAGCATTTT.

Only a few counts were recorded for this clone. The chain is built from TRBV30 and TRBJ1-6; D ambiguous. Trimming took 2 bases from V and 8 from J, leaving 10 bases between them. The CDR3 totals 13 residues. Germline values: CDR1 GTSNPN, CDR2 SVGIG (reference sequence). The CDR3 sequence: CAWSQQSYSPLHF. In DNA form, the CDR3 reads TGTGCCTGGAGTCAACAGTCCTATTCACCCCTCCACTTT.